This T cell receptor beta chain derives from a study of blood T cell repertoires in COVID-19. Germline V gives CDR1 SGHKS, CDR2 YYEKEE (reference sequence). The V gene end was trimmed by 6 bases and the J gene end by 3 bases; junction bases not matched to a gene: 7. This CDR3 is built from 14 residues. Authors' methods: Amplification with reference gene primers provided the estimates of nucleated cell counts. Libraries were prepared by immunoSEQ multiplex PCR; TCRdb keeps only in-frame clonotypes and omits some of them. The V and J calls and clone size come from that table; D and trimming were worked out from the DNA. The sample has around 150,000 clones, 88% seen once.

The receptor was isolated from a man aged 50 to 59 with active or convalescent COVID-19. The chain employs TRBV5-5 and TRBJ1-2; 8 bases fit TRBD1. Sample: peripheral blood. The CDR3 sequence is CASTQDREYYGYTF. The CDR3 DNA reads TGTGCCAGCACTCAGGACAGGGAGTACTATGGCTACACCTTC.